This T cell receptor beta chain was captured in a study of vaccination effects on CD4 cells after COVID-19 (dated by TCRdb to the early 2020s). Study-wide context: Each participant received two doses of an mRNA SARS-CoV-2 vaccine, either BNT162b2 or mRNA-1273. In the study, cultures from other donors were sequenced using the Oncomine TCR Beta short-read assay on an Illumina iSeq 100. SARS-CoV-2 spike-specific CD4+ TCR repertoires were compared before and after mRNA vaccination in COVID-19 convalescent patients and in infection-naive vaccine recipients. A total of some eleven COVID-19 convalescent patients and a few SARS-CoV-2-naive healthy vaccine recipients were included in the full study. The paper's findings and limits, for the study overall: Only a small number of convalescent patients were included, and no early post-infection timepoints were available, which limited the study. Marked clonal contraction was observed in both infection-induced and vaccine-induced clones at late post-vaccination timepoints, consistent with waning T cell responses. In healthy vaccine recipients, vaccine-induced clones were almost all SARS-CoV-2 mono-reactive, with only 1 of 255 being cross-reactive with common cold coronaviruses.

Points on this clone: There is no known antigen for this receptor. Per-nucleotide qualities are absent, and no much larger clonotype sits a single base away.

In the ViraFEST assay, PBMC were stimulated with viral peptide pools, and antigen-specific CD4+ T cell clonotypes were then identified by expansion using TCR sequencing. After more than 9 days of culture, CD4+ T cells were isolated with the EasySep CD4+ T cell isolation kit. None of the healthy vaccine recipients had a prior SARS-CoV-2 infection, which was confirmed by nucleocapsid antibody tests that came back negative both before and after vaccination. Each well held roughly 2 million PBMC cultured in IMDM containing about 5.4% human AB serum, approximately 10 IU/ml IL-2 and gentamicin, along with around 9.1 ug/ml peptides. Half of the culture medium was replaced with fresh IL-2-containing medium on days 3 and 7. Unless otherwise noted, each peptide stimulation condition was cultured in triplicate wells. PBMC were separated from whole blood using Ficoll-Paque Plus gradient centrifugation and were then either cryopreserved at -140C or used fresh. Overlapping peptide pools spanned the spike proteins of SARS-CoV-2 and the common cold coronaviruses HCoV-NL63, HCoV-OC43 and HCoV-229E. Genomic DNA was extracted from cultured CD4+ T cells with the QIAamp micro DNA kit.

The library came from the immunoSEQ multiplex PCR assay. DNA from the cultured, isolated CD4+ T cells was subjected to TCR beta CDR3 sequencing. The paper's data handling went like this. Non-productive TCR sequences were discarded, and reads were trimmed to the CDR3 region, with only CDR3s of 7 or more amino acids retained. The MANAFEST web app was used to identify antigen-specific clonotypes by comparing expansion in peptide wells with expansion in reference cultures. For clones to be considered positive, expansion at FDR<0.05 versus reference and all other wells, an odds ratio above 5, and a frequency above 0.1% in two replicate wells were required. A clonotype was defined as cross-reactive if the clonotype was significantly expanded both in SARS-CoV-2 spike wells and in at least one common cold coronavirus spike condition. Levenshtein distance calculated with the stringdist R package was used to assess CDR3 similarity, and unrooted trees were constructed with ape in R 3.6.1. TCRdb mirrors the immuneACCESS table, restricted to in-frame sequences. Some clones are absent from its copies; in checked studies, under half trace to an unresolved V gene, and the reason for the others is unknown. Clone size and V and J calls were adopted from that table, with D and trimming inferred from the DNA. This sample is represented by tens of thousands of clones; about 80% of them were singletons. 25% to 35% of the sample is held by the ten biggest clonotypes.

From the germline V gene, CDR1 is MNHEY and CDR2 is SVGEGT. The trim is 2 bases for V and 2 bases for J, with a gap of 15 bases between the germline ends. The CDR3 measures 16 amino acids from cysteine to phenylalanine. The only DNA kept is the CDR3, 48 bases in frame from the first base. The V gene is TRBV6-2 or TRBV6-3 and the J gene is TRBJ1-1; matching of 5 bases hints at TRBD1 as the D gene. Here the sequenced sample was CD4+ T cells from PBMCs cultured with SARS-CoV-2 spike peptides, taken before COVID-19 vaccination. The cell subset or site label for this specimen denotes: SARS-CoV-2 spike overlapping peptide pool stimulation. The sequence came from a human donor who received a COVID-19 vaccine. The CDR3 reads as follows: CASSYLRRRGNTEAFF. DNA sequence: TGTGCCAGCAGTTACCTACGACGAAGGGGAAACACTGAAGCTTTCTTT.